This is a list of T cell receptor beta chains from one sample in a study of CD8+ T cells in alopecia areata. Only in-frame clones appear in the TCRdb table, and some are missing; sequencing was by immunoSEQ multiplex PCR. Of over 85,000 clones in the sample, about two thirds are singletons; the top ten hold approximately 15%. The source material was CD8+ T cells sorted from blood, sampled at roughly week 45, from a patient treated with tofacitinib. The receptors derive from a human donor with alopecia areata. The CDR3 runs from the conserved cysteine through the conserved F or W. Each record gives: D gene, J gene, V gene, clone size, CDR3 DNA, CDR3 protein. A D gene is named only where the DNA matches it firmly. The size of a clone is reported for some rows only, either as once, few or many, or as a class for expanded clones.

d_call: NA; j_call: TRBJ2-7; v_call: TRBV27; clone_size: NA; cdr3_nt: TGTGCCAGCAGTTTATCGACAGCGGAACCATACGAGCAGTACTTC; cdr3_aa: CASSLSTAEPYEQYF
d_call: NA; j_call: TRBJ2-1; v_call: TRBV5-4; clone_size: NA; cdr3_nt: TGTGCCAGCAGCTTACTTACAGGTTACAATGAGCAGTTCTTC; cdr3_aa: CASSLLTGYNEQFF
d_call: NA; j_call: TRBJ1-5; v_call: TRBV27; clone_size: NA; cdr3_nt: TGTGCCAGCAGTTTTCTATCGGCGCATAATCAGCCCCAGCATTTT; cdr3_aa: CASSFLSAHNQPQHF
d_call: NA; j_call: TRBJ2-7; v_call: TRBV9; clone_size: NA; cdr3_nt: TGTGCCAGCAGCGTAGAGGCCAGGGCCTACGAGCAGTACTTC; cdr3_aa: CASSVEARAYEQYF
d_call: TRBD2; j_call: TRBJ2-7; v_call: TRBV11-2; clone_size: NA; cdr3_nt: TGTGCCAGCAGCAAAGGAAGTAGCGGGAGCCAGCAGTACTTC; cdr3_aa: CASSKGSSGSQQYF
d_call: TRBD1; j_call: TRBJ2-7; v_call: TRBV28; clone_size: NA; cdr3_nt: TGTGCCAGCACCCCGACAGGGTGGTACGAGCAGTACTTC; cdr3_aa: CASTPTGWYEQYF
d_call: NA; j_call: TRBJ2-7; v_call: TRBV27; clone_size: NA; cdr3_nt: TGTGCCAGCAGTCCCCAAACCGGACTCACCCAGCAGTACTTC; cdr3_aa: CASSPQTGLTQQYF
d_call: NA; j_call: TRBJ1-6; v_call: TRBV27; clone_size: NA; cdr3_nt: TGTGCCAGCAGTTGGCTGAGCTCCTATAATTCACCCCTCCACTTT; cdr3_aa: CASSWLSSYNSPLHF
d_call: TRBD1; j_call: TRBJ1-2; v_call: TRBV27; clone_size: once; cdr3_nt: TGTGCCAGCAGTCCAGGGACAGGGAGCTATGGCTACACCTTC; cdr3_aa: CASSPGTGSYGYTF
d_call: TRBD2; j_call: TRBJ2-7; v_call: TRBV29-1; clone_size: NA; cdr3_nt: TGCAGCGCTGCGGGGGGTACCACCTACGAGCAGTACTTC; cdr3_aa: CSAAGGTTYEQYF
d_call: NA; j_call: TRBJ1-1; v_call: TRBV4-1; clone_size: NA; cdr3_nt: TGCGCCAGCAGCCATGTCGTCGATGAGACTGAAGCTTTCTTT; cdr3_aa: CASSHVVDETEAFF
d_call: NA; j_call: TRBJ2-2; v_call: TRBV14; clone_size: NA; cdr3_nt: TGTGCCAGCAGCCCACAGGTTACCACCGGGGAGCTGTTTTTT; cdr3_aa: CASSPQVTTGELFF
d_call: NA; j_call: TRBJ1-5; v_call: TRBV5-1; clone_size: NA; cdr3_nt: TGCGCCAGCAGCTTGGGCGAAAGCAATCAGCCCCAGCATTTT; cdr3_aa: CASSLGESNQPQHF
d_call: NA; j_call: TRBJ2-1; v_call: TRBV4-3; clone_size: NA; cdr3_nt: TGCGCCAGCAGCCAAGTGGGCCTCAATTCCTACAATGAGCAGTTCTTC; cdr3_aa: CASSQVGLNSYNEQFF
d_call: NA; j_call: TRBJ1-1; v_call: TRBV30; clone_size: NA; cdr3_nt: TGTGCCTGGAGTGTGCAGGGGCACACTGAAGCTTTCTTT; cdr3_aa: CAWSVQGHTEAFF
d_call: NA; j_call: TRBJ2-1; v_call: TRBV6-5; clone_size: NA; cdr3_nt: TGTGCCAGCGGTCCTCAGCGTCGAGACAATGAACAGTTCTTC; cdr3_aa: CASGPQRRDNEQFF
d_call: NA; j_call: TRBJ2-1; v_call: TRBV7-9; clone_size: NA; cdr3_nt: TGTGCCAGCAGCTTAGGCGACCCCTCCTACAATGAGCAGTTCTTC; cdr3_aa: CASSLGDPSYNEQFF
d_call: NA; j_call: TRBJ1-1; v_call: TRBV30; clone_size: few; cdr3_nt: TGTGCCTGGAGTTTCGGACCCGGCACTGAAGCTTTCTTT; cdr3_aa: CAWSFGPGTEAFF
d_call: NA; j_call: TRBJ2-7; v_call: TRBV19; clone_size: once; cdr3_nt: TGTGCCAGTAGTCGTAGCCAGGGAGCCCACGAGCAGTACTTC; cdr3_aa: CASSRSQGAHEQYF
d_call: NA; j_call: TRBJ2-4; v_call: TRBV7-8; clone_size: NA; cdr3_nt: TGTGCCAGCAGCGCTACAGGGTTCCTCGGGATTCAGTACTTC; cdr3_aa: CASSATGFLGIQYF
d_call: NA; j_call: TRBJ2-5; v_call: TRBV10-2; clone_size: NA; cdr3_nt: TGCGCCAGCAGCGATCGGGGACCTGAGGGGACCCAGTACTTC; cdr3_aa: CASSDRGPEGTQYF
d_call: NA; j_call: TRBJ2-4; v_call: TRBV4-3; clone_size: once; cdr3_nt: TGCGCCAGCAGCCAAGATCGAGCGGGCTTAGCCAAAAACATTCAGTACTTC; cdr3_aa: CASSQDRAGLAKNIQYF
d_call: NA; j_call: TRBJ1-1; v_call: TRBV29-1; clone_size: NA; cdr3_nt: TGCAGCGTTGAATATGGCACTGAAGCTTTCTTT; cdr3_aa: CSVEYGTEAFF
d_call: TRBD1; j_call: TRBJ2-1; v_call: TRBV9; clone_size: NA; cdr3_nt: TGTGCCAGCAGTGAAGGGACAGGGCCCTACAATGAGCAGTTCTTC; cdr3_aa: CASSEGTGPYNEQFF
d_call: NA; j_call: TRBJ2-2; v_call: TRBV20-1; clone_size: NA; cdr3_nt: TGCAGTGCTAGAGAGACCGGGGAGCTGTTTTTT; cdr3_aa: CSARETGELFF
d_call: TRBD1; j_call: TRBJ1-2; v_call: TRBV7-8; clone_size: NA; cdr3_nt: TGTGCCAGCAGCTTGGGACAGGGCCTCAACGGCTACACCTTC; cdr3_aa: CASSLGQGLNGYTF
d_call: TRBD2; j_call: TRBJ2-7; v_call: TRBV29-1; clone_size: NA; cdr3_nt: TGCAGCGTTGAATTTAGCGGGGGGCCCACCCACGAGCAGTACTTC; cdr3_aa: CSVEFSGGPTHEQYF
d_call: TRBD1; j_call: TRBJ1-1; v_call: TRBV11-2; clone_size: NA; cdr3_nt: TGTGCCAGCAGCTGGCCTGGACAGGGAGGTACTGAAGCTTTCTTT; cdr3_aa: CASSWPGQGGTEAFF
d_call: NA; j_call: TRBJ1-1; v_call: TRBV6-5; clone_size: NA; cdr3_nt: TGTGCCAGCAACCGTGCCCAGACACAGAACACTGAAGCTTTCTTT; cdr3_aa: CASNRAQTQNTEAFF